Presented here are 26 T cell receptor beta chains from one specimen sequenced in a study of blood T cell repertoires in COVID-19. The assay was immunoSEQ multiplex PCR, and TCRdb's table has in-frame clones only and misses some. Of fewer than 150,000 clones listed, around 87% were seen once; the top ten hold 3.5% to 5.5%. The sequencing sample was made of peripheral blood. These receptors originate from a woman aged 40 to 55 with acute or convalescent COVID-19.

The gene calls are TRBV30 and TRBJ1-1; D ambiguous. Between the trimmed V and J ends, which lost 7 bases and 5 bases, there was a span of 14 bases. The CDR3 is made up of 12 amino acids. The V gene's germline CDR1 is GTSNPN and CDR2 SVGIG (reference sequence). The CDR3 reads CASAGITTEAFF. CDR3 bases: TGTGCCTCCGCCGGGATTACAACTGAAGCTTTCTTT.

The CDR3 is CASSWPGELFF. The CDR3 DNA sequence: TGTGCCAGCTCCTGGCCCGGGGAGCTGTTTTTT. The chain couples TRBV18 to TRBJ2-2; D gene uncertain. The germline V gene encodes CDR1 KGHSH and CDR2 LQKENI. Trimming took off 6 bases at V and 6 bases at J, with 5 bases between the two ends. This CDR3 region has 11 residues.

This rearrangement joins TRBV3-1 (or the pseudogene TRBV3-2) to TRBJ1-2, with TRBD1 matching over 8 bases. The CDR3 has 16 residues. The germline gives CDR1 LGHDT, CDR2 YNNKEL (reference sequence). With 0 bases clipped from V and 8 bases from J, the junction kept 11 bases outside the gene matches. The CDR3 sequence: CASSQDKTTGVEGYTF. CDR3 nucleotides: TGTGCCAGCAGCCAAGATAAAACGACAGGGGTCGAAGGCTACACCTTC.

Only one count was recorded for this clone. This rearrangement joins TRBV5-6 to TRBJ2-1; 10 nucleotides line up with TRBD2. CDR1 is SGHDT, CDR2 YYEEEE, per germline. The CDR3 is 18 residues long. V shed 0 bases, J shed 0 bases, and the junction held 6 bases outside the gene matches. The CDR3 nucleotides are TGTGCCAGCAGCTTGGGGTGGACTAGCGGATTCTCCTACAATGAGCAGTTCTTC. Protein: CASSLGWTSGFSYNEQFF. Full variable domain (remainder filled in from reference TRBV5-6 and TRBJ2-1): DAGVTQSPTHLIKTRGQQVTLRCSPKSGHDTVSWYQQALGQGPQFIFQYYEEEERQRGNFPDRFSGHQFPNYSSELNVNALLLGDSALYLCASSLGWTSGFSYNEQFFGPGTRLTVL.

The chain's CDR3 is CASSQGQMSSGNTIYF. In nucleotides, the CDR3 is TGTGCCAGCAGCCAGGGACAGATGAGCTCTGGAAACACCATATATTTT. The rearrangement links TRBV6-6 to TRBJ1-3; TRBD1 matches at 7 bases. There are 16 residues in the CDR3. V was clipped by 6 bases and J by 0 bases; unmatched bases: 8. Looked up from germline, CDR1 is MNHNY and CDR2 is SVGAGI (reference sequence).

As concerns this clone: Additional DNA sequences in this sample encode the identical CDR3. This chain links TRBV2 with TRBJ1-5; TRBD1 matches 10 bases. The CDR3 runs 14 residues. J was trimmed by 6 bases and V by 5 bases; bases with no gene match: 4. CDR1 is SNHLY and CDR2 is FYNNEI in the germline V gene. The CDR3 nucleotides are TGTGCCAGCAGTCGGACAGGGGGGGGTCAGCCCCAGCATTTT. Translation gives CASSRTGGGQPQHF.

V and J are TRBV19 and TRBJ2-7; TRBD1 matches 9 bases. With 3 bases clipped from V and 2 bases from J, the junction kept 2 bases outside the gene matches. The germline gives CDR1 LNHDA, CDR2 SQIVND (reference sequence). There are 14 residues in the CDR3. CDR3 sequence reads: CASSMTGGTYEQYF. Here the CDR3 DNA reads TGTGCCAGTAGTATGACAGGGGGGACCTACGAGCAGTACTTC.

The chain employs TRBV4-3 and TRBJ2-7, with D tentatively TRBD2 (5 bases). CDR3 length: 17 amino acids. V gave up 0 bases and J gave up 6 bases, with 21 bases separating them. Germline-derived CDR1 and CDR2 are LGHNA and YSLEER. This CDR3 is CASSQDRYTLASLEQYF. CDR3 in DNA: TGCGCCAGCAGCCAAGACCGCTATACGCTAGCTTCTCTCGAGCAGTACTTC.

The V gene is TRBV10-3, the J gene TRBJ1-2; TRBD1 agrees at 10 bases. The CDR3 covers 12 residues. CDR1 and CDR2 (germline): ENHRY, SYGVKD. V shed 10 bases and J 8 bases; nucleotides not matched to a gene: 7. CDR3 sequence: CATTGGVGGYTF. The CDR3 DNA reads TGTGCCACGACAGGGGGCGTAGGGGGCTACACCTTC.

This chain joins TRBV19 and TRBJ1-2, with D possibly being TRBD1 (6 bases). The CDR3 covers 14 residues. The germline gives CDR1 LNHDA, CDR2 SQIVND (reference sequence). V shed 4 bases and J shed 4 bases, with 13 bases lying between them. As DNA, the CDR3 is TGTGCCAGTAGTAAGGGGGAGCTGGTCTATGGCTACACCTTC. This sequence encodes CASSKGELVYGYTF.

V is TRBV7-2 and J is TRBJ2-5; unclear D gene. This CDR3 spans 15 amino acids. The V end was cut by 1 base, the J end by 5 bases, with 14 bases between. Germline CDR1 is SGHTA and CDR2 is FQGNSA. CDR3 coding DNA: TGTGCCAGCAGCTTAGAACCACGGAGTTGGGAGACCCAGTACTTC. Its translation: CASSLEPRSWETQYF. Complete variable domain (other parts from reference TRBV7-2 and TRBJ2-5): GAGVSQSPSNKVTEKGKDVELRCDPISGHTALYWYRQSLGQGLEFLIYFQGNSAPDKSGLPSDRFSAERTGGSVSTLTIQRTQQEDSAVYLCASSLEPRSWETQYFGPGTRLLVL.

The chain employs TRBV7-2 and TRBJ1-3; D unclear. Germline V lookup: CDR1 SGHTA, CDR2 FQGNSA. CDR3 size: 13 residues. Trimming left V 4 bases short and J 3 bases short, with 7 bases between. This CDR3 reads CASSSRNGNTIYF. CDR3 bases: TGTGCCAGCAGCTCCCGTAATGGAAACACCATATATTTT.

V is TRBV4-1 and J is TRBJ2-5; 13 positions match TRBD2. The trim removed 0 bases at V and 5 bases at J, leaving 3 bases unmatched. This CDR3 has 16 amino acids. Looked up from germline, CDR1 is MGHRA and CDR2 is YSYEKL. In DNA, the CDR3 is TGCGCCAGCAGCCAAGAACTAGCGGGGGGGCTGGAGACCCAGTACTTC. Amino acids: CASSQELAGGLETQYF.

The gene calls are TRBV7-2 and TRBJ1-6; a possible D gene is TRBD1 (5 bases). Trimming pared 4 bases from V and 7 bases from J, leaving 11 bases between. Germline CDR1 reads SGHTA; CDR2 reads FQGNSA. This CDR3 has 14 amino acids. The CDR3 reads CASSYTPGNSPLHF. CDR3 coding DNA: TGTGCCAGCAGCTACACGCCAGGGAATTCACCCCTCCACTTT.

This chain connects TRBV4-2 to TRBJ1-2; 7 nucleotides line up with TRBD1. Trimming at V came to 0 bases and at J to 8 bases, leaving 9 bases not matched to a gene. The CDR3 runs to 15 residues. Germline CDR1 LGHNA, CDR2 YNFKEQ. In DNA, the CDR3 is TGTGCCAGCAGCCAAGATCAAGGGGGCAGCAGGGGCTACACCTTC. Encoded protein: CASSQDQGGSRGYTF.

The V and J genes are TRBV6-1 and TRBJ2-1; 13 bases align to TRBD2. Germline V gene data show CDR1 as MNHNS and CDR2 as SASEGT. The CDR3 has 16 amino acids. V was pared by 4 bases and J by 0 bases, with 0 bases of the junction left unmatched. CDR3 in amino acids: CASSGTSGSSYNEQFF. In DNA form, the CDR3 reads TGTGCCAGCAGTGGGACTAGCGGGAGCTCCTACAATGAGCAGTTCTTC.

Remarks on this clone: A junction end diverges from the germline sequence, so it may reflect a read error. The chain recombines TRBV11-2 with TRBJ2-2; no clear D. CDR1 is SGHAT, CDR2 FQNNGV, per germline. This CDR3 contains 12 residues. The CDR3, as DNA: TGTGCCAGCAGCTTGAACAGCGGGGAGCTGTTTTTT. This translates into CASSLNSGELFF.

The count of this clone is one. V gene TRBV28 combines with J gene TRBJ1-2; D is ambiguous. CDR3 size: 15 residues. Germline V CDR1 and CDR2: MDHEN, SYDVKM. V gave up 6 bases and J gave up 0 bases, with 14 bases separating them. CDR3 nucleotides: TGTGCCAGCAGACTCCCGAGCGGAGCTAACTATGGCTACACCTTC. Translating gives CASRLPSGANYGYTF.

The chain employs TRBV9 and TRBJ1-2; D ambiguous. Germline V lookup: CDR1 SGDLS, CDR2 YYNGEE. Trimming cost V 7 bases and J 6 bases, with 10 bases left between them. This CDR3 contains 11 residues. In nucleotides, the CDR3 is TGTGCCAGCGAGGGTGGAAATGGCTACACCTTC. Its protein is CASEGGNGYTF.

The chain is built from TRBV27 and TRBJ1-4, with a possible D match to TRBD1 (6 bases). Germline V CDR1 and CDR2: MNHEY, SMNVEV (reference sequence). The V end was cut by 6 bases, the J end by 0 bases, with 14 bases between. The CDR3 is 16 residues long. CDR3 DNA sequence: TGTGCCAGCAGACGCAAAGGACAGACAACTAATGAAAAACTGTTTTTT. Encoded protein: CASRRKGQTTNEKLFF.

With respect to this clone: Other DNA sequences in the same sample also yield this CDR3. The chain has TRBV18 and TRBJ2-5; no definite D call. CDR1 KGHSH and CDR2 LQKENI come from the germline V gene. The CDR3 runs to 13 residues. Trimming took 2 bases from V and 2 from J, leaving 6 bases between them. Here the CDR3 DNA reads TGTGCCAGCTCACCAGGGCAGCAAGAGACCCAGTACTTC. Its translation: CASSPGQQETQYF.

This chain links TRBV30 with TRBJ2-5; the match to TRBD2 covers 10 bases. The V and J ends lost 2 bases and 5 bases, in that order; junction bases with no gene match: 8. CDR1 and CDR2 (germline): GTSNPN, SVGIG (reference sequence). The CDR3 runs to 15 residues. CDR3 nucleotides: TGTGCCTGGAGTACCCCTAGCGGGGGAGCGGAGACCCAGTACTTC. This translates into CAWSTPSGGAETQYF.

In DNA, the CDR3 is TGTGCCAGCAGTGACGGGACAGTGCCTTATGGCTACACCTTC. Its translation is CASSDGTVPYGYTF. The chain links TRBV6-4 to TRBJ1-2; 7 bases line up with TRBD1. The CDR3 length is 14 residues. The V gene end was trimmed by 2 bases and the J gene end by 5 bases; junction bases not matched to a gene: 5. The germline V gene has CDR1 MRHNA and CDR2 SNTAGT.

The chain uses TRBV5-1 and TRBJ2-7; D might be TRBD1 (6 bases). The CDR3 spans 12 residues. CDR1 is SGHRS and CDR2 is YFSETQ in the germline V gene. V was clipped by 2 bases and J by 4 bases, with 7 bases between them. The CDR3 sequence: CASSLQGYEQYF. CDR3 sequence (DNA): TGCGCCAGCAGCTTACAGGGTTACGAGCAGTACTTC.

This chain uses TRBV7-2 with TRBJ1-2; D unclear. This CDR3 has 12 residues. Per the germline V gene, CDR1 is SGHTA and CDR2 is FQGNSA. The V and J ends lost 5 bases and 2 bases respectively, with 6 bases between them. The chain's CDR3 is CASSPPNYGYTF. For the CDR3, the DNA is TGTGCCAGCAGCCCCCCAAACTATGGCTACACCTTC.

DNA for the CDR3: TGCAGCGTGAGGGGGGGAATGAACACTGAAGCTTTCTTT. It is translated as CSVRGGMNTEAFF. The V and J genes are TRBV29-1 and TRBJ1-1, with a possible D match to TRBD1 (6 bases). The CDR3 spans 13 residues. Trimming removed 6 bases from V and 0 bases from J, with 11 bases in between. The germline gives CDR1 SQVTM, CDR2 ANQGSEA.